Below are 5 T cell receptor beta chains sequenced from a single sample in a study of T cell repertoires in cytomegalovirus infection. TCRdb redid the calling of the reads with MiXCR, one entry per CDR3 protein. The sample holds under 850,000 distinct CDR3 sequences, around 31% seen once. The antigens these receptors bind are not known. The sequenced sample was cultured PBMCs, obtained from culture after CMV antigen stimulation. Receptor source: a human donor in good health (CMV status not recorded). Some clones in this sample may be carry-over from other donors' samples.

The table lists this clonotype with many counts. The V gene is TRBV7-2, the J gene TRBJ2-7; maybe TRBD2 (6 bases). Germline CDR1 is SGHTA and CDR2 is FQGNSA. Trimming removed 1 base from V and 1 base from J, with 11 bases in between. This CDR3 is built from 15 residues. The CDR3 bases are TGTGCCAGCAGCTTAGATCCGGGACTTTCCTACGAGCAGTACTTC. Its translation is CASSLDPGLSYEQYF. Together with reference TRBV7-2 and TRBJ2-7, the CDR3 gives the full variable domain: GAGVSQSPSNKVTEKGKDVELRCDPISGHTALYWYRQSLGQGLEFLIYFQGNSAPDKSGLPSDRFSAERTGGSVSTLTIQRTQQEDSAVYLCASSLDPGLSYEQYFGPGTRLTVT.

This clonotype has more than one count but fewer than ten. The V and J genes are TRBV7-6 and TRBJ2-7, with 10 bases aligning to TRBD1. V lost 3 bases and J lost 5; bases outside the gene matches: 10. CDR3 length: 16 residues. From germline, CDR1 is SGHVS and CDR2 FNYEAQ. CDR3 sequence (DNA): TGTGCCAGCAGCTTTAGGACACGGGACAGGGGCCACGAGCAGTACTTC. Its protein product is CASSFRTRDRGHEQYF. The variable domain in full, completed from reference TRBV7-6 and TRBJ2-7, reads GAGVSQSPRYKVTKRGQDVALRCDPISGHVSLYWYRQALGQGPEFLTYFNYEAQQDKSGLPNDRFSAERPEGSISTLTIQRTEQRDSAMYRCASSFRTRDRGHEQYFGPGTRLTVT.

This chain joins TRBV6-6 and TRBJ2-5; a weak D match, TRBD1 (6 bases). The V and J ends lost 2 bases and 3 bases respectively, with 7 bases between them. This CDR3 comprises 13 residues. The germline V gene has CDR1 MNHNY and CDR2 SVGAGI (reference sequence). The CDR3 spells CASSYRTEETQYF. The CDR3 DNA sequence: TGTGCCAGCAGTTACCGGACAGAAGAGACCCAGTACTTC.

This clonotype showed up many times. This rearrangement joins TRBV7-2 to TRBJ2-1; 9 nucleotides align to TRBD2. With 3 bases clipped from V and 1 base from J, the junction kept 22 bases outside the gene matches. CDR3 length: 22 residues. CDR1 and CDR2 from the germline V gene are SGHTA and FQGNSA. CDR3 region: CASSFGLGRGGRAIKSYNEQFF. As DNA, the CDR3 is TGTGCCAGCAGCTTCGGTCTTGGCCGAGGCGGGAGGGCCATTAAGTCCTACAATGAGCAGTTCTTC.

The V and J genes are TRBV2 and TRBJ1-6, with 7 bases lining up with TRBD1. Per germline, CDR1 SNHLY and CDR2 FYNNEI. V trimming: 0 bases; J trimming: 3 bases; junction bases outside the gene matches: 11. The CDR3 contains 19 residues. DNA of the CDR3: TGTGCCAGCAGTGAAGCGCTTGGGACAGATTTAGTCTATAATTCACCCCTCCACTTT. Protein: CASSEALGTDLVYNSPLHF. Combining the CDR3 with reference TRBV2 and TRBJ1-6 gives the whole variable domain EPEVTQTPSHQVTQMGQEVILRCVPISNHLYFYWYRQILGQKVEFLVSFYNNEISEKSEIFDDQFSVERPDGSNFTLKIRSTKLEDSAMYFCASSEALGTDLVYNSPLHFGNGTRLTVT.